Listed here is a single T cell receptor beta chain. This sample was taken from a study of blood T cells in healthy people across ages. Per germline, CDR1 MNHNS and CDR2 SASEGT. V gave up 3 bases and J gave up 13 bases, with 19 bases separating them. The CDR3 has 15 amino acids. Through a sample-barcoded 5' primer and a J-beta primer mix, a second PCR was run for 7 to 11 cycles. Each CDR3 protein is one row after TCRdb ran MiXCR on the 5' RACE reads. The sample lists 1,800,000 or so distinct CDR3 sequences, 35% to 50% seen once, with roughly 23% in the top ten. The genes are TRBV6-1 and TRBJ1-6; D not resolved. The TCR was taken from a human donor in good health. The sequenced material came from blood. The DNA for the CDR3 is TGTGCCAGCAGTGAGTCTCGTGGGTCCTTCTCGCCCCTCCACTTT. Encoded protein: CASSESRGSFSPLHF.